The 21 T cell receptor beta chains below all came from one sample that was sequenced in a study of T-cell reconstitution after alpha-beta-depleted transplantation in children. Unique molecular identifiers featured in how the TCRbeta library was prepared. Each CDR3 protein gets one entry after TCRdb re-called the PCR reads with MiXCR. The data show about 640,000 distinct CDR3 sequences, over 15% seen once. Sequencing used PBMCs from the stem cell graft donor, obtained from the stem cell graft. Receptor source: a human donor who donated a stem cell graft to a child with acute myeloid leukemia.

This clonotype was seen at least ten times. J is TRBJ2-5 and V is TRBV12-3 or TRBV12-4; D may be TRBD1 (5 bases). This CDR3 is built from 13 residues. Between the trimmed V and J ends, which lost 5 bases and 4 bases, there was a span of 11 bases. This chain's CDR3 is CASSPRQTETQYF. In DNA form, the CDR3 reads TGTGCCAGCAGTCCACGACAGACAGAGACCCAGTACTTC.

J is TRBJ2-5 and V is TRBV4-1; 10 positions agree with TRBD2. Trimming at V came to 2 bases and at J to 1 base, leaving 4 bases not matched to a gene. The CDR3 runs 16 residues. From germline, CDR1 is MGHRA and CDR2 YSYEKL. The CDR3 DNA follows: TGCGCCAGCAGCCAAATAGCGGGGGGCACCCAAGAGACCCAGTACTTC. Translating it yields CASSQIAGGTQETQYF.

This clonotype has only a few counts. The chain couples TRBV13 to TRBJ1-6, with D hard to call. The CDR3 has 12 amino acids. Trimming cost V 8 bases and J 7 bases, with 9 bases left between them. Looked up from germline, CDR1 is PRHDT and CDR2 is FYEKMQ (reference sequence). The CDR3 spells CASAMGNSPLHF. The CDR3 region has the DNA TGTGCCAGCGCGATGGGGAATTCACCCCTCCACTTT.

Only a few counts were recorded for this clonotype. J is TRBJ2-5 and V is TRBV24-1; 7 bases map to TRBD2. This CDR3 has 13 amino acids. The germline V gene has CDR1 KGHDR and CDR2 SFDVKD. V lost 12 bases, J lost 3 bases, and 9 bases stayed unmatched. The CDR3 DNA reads TGTGCCTCCGGATCTCGGGGGGAAGAGACCCAGTACTTC. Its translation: CASGSRGEETQYF.

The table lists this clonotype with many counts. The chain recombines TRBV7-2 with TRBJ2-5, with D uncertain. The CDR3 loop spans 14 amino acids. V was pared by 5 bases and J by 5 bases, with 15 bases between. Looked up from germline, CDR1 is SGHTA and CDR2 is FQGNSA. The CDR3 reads CASSPYTTAETQYF. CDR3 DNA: TGTGCCAGCAGCCCTTATACTACGGCGGAGACCCAGTACTTC.

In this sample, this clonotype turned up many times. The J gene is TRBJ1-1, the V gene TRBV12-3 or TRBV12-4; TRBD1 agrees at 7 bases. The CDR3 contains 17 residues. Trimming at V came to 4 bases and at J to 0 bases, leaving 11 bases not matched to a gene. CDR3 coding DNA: TGTGCCAGCAGTTCCCGGGACAGTGTTATGATGAACACTGAAGCTTTCTTT. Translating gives CASSSRDSVMMNTEAFF.

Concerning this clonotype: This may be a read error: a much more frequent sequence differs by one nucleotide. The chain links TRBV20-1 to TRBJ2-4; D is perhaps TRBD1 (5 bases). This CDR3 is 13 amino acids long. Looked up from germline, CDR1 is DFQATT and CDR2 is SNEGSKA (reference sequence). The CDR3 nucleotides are TGCAGTGCTAGAGGGGGCATGAAAAACATTCACTACTTC. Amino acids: CSARGGMKNIHYF.

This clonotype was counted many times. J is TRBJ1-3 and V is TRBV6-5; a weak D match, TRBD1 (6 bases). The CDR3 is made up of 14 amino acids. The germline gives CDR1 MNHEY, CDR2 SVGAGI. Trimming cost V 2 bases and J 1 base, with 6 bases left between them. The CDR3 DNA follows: TGTGCCAGCAGTTACACAGGGTCTGGAAACACCATATATTTT. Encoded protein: CASSYTGSGNTIYF.

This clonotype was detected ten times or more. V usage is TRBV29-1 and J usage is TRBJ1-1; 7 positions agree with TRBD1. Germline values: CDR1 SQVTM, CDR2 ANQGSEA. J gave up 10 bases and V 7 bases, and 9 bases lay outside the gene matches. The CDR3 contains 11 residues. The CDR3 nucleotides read TGCAGCGGGGAGACAGGGCTGGGAGCTTTCTTT. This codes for CSGETGLGAFF.

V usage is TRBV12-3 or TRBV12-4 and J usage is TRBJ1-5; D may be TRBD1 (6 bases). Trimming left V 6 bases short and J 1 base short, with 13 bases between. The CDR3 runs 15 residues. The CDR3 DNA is TGTGCCAGCAGACAGGGAAACGTGAGCAATCAGCCCCAGCATTTT. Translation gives CASRQGNVSNQPQHF.

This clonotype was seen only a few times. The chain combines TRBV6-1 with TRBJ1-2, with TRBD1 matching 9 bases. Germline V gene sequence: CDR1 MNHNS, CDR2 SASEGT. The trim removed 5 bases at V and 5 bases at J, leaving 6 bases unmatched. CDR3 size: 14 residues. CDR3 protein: CASSTTGTGYGYTF. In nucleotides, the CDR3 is TGTGCCAGCAGTACGACCGGGACAGGGTATGGCTACACCTTC.

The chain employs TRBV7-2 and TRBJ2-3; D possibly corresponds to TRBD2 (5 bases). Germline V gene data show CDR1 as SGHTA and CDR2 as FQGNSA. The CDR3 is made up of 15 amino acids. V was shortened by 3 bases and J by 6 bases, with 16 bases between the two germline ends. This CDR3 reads CASSLTPLGSDTQYF. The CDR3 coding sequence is TGTGCCAGCAGCTTGACCCCTCTAGGGAGCGATACGCAGTATTTT.

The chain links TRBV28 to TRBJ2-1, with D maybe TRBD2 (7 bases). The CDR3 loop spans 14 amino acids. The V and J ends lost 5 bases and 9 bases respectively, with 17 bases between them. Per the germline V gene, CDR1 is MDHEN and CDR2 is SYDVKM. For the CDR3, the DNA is TGTGCCAGCAGTACACGGGGGGCGAGGAGTGAGCAGTTCTTC. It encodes CASSTRGARSEQFF. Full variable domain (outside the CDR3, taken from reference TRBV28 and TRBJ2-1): DVKVTQSSRYLVKRTGEKVFLECVQDMDHENMFWYRQDPGLGLRLIYFSYDVKMKEKGDIPEGYSVSREKKERFSLILESASTNQTSMYLCASSTRGARSEQFFGPGTRLTVL.

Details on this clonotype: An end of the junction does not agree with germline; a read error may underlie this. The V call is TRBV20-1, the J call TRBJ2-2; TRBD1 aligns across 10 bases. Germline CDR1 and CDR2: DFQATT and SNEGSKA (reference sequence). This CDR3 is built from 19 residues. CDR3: CCARGYRDRGSVDTGELFF. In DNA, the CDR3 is TGCTGTGCTAGAGGGTACCGGGACAGGGGTTCGGTCGACACCGGGGAGCTGTTTTTT.

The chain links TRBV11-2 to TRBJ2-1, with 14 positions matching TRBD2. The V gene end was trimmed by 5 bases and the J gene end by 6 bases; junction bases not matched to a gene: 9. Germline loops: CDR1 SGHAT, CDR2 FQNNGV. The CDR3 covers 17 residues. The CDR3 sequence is CASSLGTSGGIRNEQFF. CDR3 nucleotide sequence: TGTGCCAGCAGCCTCGGGACTAGCGGGGGCATACGCAATGAGCAGTTCTTC.

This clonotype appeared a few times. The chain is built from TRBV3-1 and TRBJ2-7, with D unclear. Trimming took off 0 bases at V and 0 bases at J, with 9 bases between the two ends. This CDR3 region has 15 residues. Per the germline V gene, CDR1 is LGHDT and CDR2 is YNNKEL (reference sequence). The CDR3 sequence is CASSQDAGFSYEQYF. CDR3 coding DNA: TGTGCCAGCAGCCAAGATGCTGGGTTCTCCTACGAGCAGTACTTC.

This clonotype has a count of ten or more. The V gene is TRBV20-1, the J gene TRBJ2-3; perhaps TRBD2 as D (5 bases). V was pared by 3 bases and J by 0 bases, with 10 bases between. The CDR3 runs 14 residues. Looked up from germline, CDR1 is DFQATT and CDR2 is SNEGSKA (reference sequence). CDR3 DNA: TGCAGTGCTAGCCGGGGTGGGAGCACAGATACGCAGTATTTT. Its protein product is CSASRGGSTDTQYF.

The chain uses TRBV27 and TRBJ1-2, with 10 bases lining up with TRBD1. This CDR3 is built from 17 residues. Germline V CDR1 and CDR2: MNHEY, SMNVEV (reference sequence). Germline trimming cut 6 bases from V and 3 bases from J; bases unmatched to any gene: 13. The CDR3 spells CASSSFDRGLYDYGYTF. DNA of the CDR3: TGTGCCAGCAGCTCCTTTGACAGGGGGCTTTATGACTATGGCTACACCTTC.

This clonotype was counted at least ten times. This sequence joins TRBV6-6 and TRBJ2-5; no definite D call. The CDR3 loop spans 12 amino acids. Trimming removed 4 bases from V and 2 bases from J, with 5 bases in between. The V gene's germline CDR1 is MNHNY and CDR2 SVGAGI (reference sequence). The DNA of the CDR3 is TGTGCCAGCAGTTCCGGTCAAGAGACCCAGTACTTC. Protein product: CASSSGQETQYF.

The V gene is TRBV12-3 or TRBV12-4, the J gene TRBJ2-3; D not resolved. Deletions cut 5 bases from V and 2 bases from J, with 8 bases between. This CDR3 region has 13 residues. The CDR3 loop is CASSIRATDTQYF. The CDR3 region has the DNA TGTGCCAGCAGTATCCGGGCCACAGATACGCAGTATTTT.

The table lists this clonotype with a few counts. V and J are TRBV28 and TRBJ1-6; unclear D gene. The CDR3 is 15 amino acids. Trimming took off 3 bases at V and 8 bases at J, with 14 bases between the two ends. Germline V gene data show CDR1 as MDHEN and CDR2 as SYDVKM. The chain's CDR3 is CASSLGTLVDSPLHF. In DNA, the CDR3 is TGTGCCAGCAGTTTGGGAACCCTGGTCGATTCACCCCTCCACTTT.